This T cell receptor beta chain was recovered during a study of spatial heterogeneity in lung cancer. Described time point: sample taken at primary tumor resection. Unsorted whole RNA from tumor, nontumor lung or frozen PBMC underwent sequencing. CDR1 SGHAT and CDR2 FQNNGV come from the germline V gene. The CDR3 is 11 residues long. V was shortened by 1 base and J by 9 bases, with 4 bases between the two germline ends. Each TCR cDNA molecule bore a unique molecular identifier. TCRdb independently ran MiXCR on the 5' RACE reads; one entry per CDR3 protein. This table has 50,000 to 55,000 distinct CDR3 sequences, less than 8.5% appearing once. This clonotype was observed at least ten times.

The sequencing here drew on PBMCs, taken at surgery. The chain joins TRBV11-2 to TRBJ2-1; no firm D call. The TCR originated in a female donor with early-stage non-small cell lung cancer. This chain's CDR3 is CASSLVVEQFF. The CDR3 region has the DNA TGTGCCAGCAGCTTAGTAGTTGAGCAGTTCTTC.